This paragraph reports one T cell receptor beta chain. Its antigen remains unidentified. No qualities accompany the bases; no much larger clone lies one base away. The immunoSEQ Assay, a bias-controlled multiplex PCR, was used to amplify TCRbeta CDR3 regions from genomic DNA. The authors' analysis ran thus. The number of nucleated cells in each sample was estimated by amplification of reference gene primers within the assay. To quantify the absolute abundance of each unique TCRbeta CDR3 rearrangement, sequence reads were collapsed and filtered. For each sample, productive Simpson clonality was calculated as the square root of Simpson's diversity index across productive rearrangements. The immuneACCESS repertoire file appears here via TCRdb, limited to in-frame rearrangements. These files lack a portion of the clones; in checked studies, under half of the deficit traces to unresolved V genes, and the cause of the others is not known. Clone size and V and J calls were adopted from that table, with D and trimming inferred from the DNA. The sample table contains about 440,000 clones; only one count was recorded for 80% to 90% of them. The ten most abundant clones make up 4% to 5.5% of the sample.

V sheds 3 bases and J sheds 9 bases, leaving 21 bases between their ends. CDR1 and CDR2 are read off the germline V gene as SQVTM and ANQGSEA. The CDR3 goes from the cysteine to the phenylalanine over 15 residues. Just the 45-base CDR3 DNA is kept, in frame starting at base 1. Each collaborating institution followed its own protocols to collect whole blood in K2EDTA tubes. For TCRbeta analysis, collaborators shipped samples in one of three forms: frozen whole blood, isolated PBMCs, or DNA extracted from either of those sample types. This sample is drawn from a study of blood T cell repertoires in COVID-19 (dated by TCRdb to 2018 to 2020). General notes on the study: The collaborator samples originated in the United States, Italy and Spain and spanned the acute and convalescent phases of COVID-19. The material from the prospective study consisted of cDNA or gDNA derived from T cells, B-cell-depleted T cells, or PBMCs. Deeply sampled blood TCRbeta repertoires from subjects exposed to, actively infected with, or recovered from COVID-19 were included in the dataset. The repertoires were released in a freely available public database intended as a resource for research on the immune response to SARS-CoV-2. Samples came from the ongoing ImmuneRACE study (first 160 participants) plus 1,254 subjects from 6 global collaborators. Sample metadata almost always included a de-identified subject ID, COVID-19 status, age in years and sex. Where available, HLA class I and class II types were taken from metadata supplied by the sample provider and were not determined by assay-based typing. Study-level results and caveats: Clinical and demographic metadata were provided uncurated, with the amount varying by source and participant.

What was sequenced was peripheral blood. The sequence links TRBV29-1 to TRBJ2-1; a weak D assignment points to TRBD2 (6 bases agree). This TCR was recovered from a woman aged 25-40 years with acute or convalescent COVID-19. The CDR3 corresponds to CSVEAGRQRRGEQFF. The DNA reads as follows: TGCAGCGTTGAGGCCGGGAGACAGCGGAGAGGTGAGCAGTTCTTC.